This T cell receptor (beta chain) appears in the sequencing data of a study of memory CD4+ T cells and cytomegalovirus serostatus. Study summary: Healthy Belgian adult donors included under ten CMV-positive and some 23 CMV-negative people. Study-level results: CD4+ memory repertoires contained about 40% of the roughly 150 reported CMV TCRbeta sequences.

Single viable CD3+CD4+CD8-CD45RO+ cells were sorted as the memory CD4+ T cells. Positive selection with CD4 microbeads enriched total CD4+ T cells. V gave up 2 bases and J gave up 2 bases, with 23 bases separating them. This CDR3 is built from 18 residues. Germline V CDR1 and CDR2: SGHNT, YYREEE (reference sequence). In the original processing: After removing out-of-frame reads, over 2 million distinct TCRbeta sequences remained. Sequencing was performed with immunoSEQ multiplex PCR; in TCRdb, only in-frame clones are kept and a portion is missing. V and J calls and clone size are copied from that table; D and trimming were computed from the DNA. The sample includes some 64,000 clones, roughly 80% of them seen just once. A word on this clone: The antigen is undetermined.

This clonotype was sampled from an adult in good health and CMV-seronegative. This chain uses TRBV5-4 with TRBJ2-7, with D tentatively TRBD1 or TRBD2 (5 bases each). The sample comprised memory CD4+ T cells from blood. This CDR3 is CASSFYGDLSYTTYEQYF. The CDR3 DNA is TGTGCCAGCAGCTTTTACGGGGACCTCAGTTATACGACCTACGAGCAGTACTTC.